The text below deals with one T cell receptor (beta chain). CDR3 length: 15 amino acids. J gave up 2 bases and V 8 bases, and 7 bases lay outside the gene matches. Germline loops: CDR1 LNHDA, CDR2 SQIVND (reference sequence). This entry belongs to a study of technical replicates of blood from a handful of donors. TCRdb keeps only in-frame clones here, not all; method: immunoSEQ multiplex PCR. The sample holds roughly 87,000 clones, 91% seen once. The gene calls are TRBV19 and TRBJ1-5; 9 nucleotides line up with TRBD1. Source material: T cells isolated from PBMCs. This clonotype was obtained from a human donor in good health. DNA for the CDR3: TGTGCCAGTGCTAGGGACAGGGCGGGCAATCAGCCCCAGCATTTT. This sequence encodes CASARDRAGNQPQHF.